This T cell receptor (beta chain) originates from a study of T cells after yellow fever vaccination. In TCRdb, the 5' RACE reads were re-called with MiXCR into one record per CDR3 protein. The sample lists hundreds of thousands of distinct CDR3 sequences, 8.7% occurring once. Germline CDR1 SGHRS, CDR2 YFSETQ. V lost 5 bases and J 0 bases, leaving 9 bases between the germline ends. There are 14 residues in the CDR3. For this clonotype: Antigen: not known.

Study-wide points: The study noted that FACS-sorted repertoires could contain abundant clonotypes contaminating from the bulk population. A small share of clonotypes appeared in both CD4 and CD8 compartments. Though it reached lower strength, the secondary response hit its peak faster, day 5 versus 15.

This TCR came from a man aged 18-30 years who received the YFV17D yellow fever vaccine. This sample comprised PBMCs, obtained on the day of the first yellow fever vaccination. The chain uses TRBV5-1 and TRBJ1-3; unclear D gene. CDR3 loop: CASRDSSSGNTIYF. The DNA for the CDR3 is TGCGCCAGCAGGGACTCGAGCTCTGGAAACACCATATATTTT.